The 15 T cell receptor beta chains below all came from one sample that was sequenced in a study of metastatic and nonmetastatic thyroid tumors. MiXCR re-clonotyped the PCR reads for TCRdb. The sample gives roughly 38,000 clones, around 20% of which show up once; 15% to 20% is in the top ten. No patient had received any treatment before thyroid surgery. The sample comprised blood. The receptors derive from a female donor with papillary thyroid cancer or a benign thyroid nodule (not recorded which). Some clones in this sample may be carry-over from other donors' samples.

V usage is TRBV28 and J usage is TRBJ2-5; possibly TRBD1 for D (6 bases). Trimming removed 9 bases from V and 8 bases from J, with 19 bases in between. The CDR3 sequence is 13 residues long. Germline-derived CDR1 and CDR2 are MDHEN and SYDVKM. DNA for the CDR3: TGTGCCAGTATAGTAGGGGGAGTAGATACCCAGTACTTC. It is translated as CASIVGGVDTQYF. Full variable domain (rest looked up from reference TRBV28 and TRBJ2-5): DVKVTQSSRYLVKRTGEKVFLECVQDMDHENMFWYRQDPGLGLRLIYFSYDVKMKEKGDIPEGYSVSREKKERFSLILESASTNQTSMYLCASIVGGVDTQYFGPGTRLLVL.

This clone was found a few times. CDR3 coding DNA: TGTGCCACCAGGGAGGTCTCTGAAGCTTTCTTT. Translating gives CATREVSEAFF. This sequence joins TRBV19 and TRBJ1-1, with D tentatively TRBD1 (5 bases). The CDR3 has 11 amino acids. Trimming shortened V by 10 bases and J by 6 bases, and 12 bases separated the two germline ends. Germline V CDR1 and CDR2: LNHDA, SQIVND (reference sequence).

This clone was observed at least ten times. The chain joins TRBV5-1 to TRBJ1-4; D is ambiguous. The V gene's germline CDR1 is SGHRS and CDR2 YFSETQ. The length of the CDR3 is 15 residues. V gave up 3 bases and J gave up 0 bases, with 9 bases separating them. CDR3 sequence (DNA): TGCGCCAGCAGCTCCGGCCCAACAACTAATGAAAAACTGTTTTTT. Residues: CASSSGPTTNEKLFF.

This clone has at least ten counts. The chain has TRBV29-1 and TRBJ2-1, with D unclear. Germline lookup yields CDR1 SQVTM and CDR2 ANQGSEA. This CDR3 comprises 13 residues. The V gene lost 1 base and the J gene lost 3 bases, with 7 bases spanning the gap. The CDR3 here is CSVEGSSYNEQFF. CDR3 nucleotide sequence: TGCAGCGTTGAAGGAAGCAGCTACAATGAGCAGTTCTTC.

This clone has just a few counts. The genes are TRBV7-3 and TRBJ2-7; D remains ambiguous. The germline V gene encodes CDR1 SGHTA and CDR2 FQGTGA. V shed 2 bases and J shed 0 bases, with 8 bases lying between them. The CDR3 sequence is 14 residues long. The CDR3 reads CASSLYTGSYEQYF. CDR3 nucleotides: TGTGCCAGCAGCTTATATACGGGCTCCTACGAGCAGTACTTC.

This clone showed up many times. This could be a read error, since a much larger clone is one nucleotide away. The chain is built from TRBV20-1 and TRBJ2-7, with 9 nucleotides matching TRBD2. The trim removed 1 base at V and 5 bases at J, leaving 9 bases unmatched. Germline V gene sequence: CDR1 DFQATT, CDR2 SNEGSKA (reference sequence). This CDR3 spans 15 amino acids. CDR3 protein: CSARGAAGGQHEQYF. In DNA form, the CDR3 reads TGCAGTGCTAGAGGTGCGGCGGGAGGGCAACACGAGCAGTACTTC.

The rearrangement uses TRBV6-5 and TRBJ1-4, with 7 bases lining up with TRBD1. The CDR3 spans 13 residues. The V gene's germline CDR1 is MNHEY and CDR2 SVGAGI. The J segment lost 13 bases and the V segment lost 7 bases, leaving 12 bases of the junction unmatched. Written as DNA, the CDR3 is TGTGCCAGCACCCTCGACAGGGTAAAAGGACTGTTTTTT. It codes for CASTLDRVKGLFF.

By share, this clone counts as medium-sized (0.01 to 0.1%). The chain couples TRBV6-1 to TRBJ2-7; the match to TRBD1 covers 8 bases. The CDR3 length is 15 residues. Germline-derived CDR1 and CDR2 are MNHNS and SASEGT. Trimming removed 6 bases from V and 2 bases from J; junction bases left unmatched: 9. In DNA, the CDR3 is TGTGCCAGCAGACACTCCGGGACAGGCCCCTACGAGCAGTACTTC. It specifies CASRHSGTGPYEQYF.

This clone was found many times. The chain recombines TRBV2 with TRBJ2-2; D not resolved. The V gene's germline CDR1 is SNHLY and CDR2 FYNNEI. V was shortened by 7 bases and J by 0 bases, with 12 bases between the two germline ends. The length of the CDR3 is 15 residues. The CDR3 sequence: CASKGRDANTGELFF. In DNA form, the CDR3 reads TGTGCCAGCAAAGGACGAGACGCGAACACCGGGGAGCTGTTTTTT.

This clone was counted many times. The V and J genes are TRBV24-1 and TRBJ2-1; the D call may be TRBD1 or TRBD2 (5 bases each). The CDR3 length is 18 residues. The germline gives CDR1 KGHDR, CDR2 SFDVKD. V was trimmed by 4 bases and J by 3 bases, leaving 21 bases between them. CDR3 coding DNA: TGTGCCACCAGTGACCCTTCGAAACCGGGACGCATCTACAATGAGCAGTTCTTC. Its protein is CATSDPSKPGRIYNEQFF.

This clone was picked up a small number of times. The V call is TRBV12-3 or TRBV12-4, the J call TRBJ2-3; 10 bases agree with TRBD2. The trim removed 8 bases at V and 5 bases at J, leaving 7 bases unmatched. This CDR3 region has 14 residues. The CDR3: CASGGTSVIDTQYF. The CDR3 DNA follows: TGTGCCAGCGGCGGGACTAGCGTTATAGATACGCAGTATTTT.

This clone was counted a few times. The chain couples TRBV12-3 or TRBV12-4 to TRBJ2-2; a possible D gene is TRBD1 (6 bases). This CDR3 spans 16 amino acids. Trimming shortened V by 3 bases and J by 4 bases, and 15 bases separated the two germline ends. This CDR3 is CASSFSTGLSTGELFF. DNA of the CDR3: TGTGCCAGCAGTTTCTCTACAGGGCTCTCCACCGGGGAGCTGTTTTTT.

This clone was observed at least ten times. This chain uses TRBV7-8 with TRBJ1-2, with D possibly TRBD1 on 5 matching bases. V was cut by 2 bases and J by 0 bases, with 16 bases left in between. Per the germline V gene, CDR1 is SGHVS and CDR2 is FQNEAQ. The CDR3 spans 17 residues. In DNA form, the CDR3 reads TGTGCCAGCAGCTTATTCGCCAGGGATCTAGCTAACTATGGCTACACCTTC. It codes for CASSLFARDLANYGYTF. Full variable domain (missing parts from reference TRBV7-8 and TRBJ1-2): GAGVSQSPRYKVAKRGQDVALRCDPISGHVSLFWYQQALGQGPEFLTYFQNEAQLDKSGLPSDRFFAERPEGSVSTLKIQRTQQEDSAVYLCASSLFARDLANYGYTFGSGTRLTVV.

This clone was found many times. V usage is TRBV11-1 and J usage is TRBJ2-1; 15 bases align to TRBD2. CDR3 length: 16 residues. V dropped 5 bases and J dropped 5; count of bases not matched to a gene: 4. Germline values: CDR1 SGHAT, CDR2 FQDESV (reference sequence). Here the CDR3 reads CASSRGLAGGHNEQFF. Here the CDR3 DNA reads TGTGCCAGCAGCAGGGGACTAGCGGGGGGACACAATGAGCAGTTCTTC.

This clone has a handful of counts. The V and J genes are TRBV12-3 or TRBV12-4 and TRBJ2-1; D uncertain. This CDR3 has 11 residues. V lost 4 bases and J lost 10, with 8 bases in between. The CDR3 DNA reads as TGTGCCAGCAGTTGGGGTACAGAGCAGTTCTTC. It specifies CASSWGTEQFF.